The 29 T cell receptor beta chains presented below share a single source sample, sequenced in a study of early T cells in non-severe SARS-CoV-2 infection. TCRdb redid the calling of the 5' RACE reads with MiXCR, one entry per CDR3 protein. The data contain about 81,000 distinct CDR3 sequences, about 6% of them singletons. Sequencing was performed on whole blood. The receptors were sampled from an adult who was a healthcare worker with PCR-confirmed SARS-CoV-2 infection or an uninfected control (not recorded which).

The sample holds many counts of this clonotype. The chain joins TRBV5-8 to TRBJ1-5, with D uncertain. The CDR3 contains 16 residues. Trimming took off 0 bases at V and 1 base at J, with 11 bases between the two ends. From germline, CDR1 is SGHTS and CDR2 YDEGEE. The CDR3 DNA is TGTGCCAGCAGCTTGGCGCCCAGGCCGAGCAATCAGCCCCAGCATTTT. This gives the protein CASSLAPRPSNQPQHF.

Ten or more counts support this clonotype. The genes are TRBV6-5 and TRBJ1-1; 8 bases match TRBD1. Trimming cost V 1 base and J 1 base; bases outside gene matches: 2. The length of the CDR3 is 15 residues. CDR1 is MNHEY, CDR2 SVGAGI, per germline. The CDR3 DNA reads TGTGCCAGCAGTTACTTGACAGGGGAGAACACTGAAGCTTTCTTT. Residues: CASSYLTGENTEAFF.

This clonotype was observed many times. This chain joins TRBV20-1 and TRBJ1-4, with TRBD1 as a possible D gene (6 bases). Deletions cut 1 base from V and 7 bases from J, with 10 bases between. The CDR3 is 13 amino acids. Per germline, CDR1 DFQATT and CDR2 SNEGSKA (reference sequence). CDR3 region: CSARGGAGEKLFF. The CDR3 nucleotides read TGCAGTGCTAGAGGGGGGGCCGGTGAAAAACTGTTTTTT.

This clonotype was seen more than once but under ten times. CDR3 protein: CASGSLLKHETSGSDNEQFF. The CDR3 bases are TGTGCTAGTGGTTCTCTACTTAAGCATGAAACTAGCGGGAGTGACAATGAGCAGTTCTTC. The chain recombines TRBV12-5 with TRBJ2-1, with 11 bases identical to TRBD2. From germline, CDR1 is LGHNT and CDR2 FRNRAP. With 4 bases clipped from V and 5 bases from J, the junction kept 19 bases outside the gene matches. CDR3 length: 20 amino acids. Based on the CDR3 plus reference TRBV12-5 and TRBJ2-1, the full variable domain is DARVTQTPRHKVTEMGQEVTMRCQPILGHNTVFWYRQTMMQGLELLAYFRNRAPLDDSGMPKDRFSAEMPDATLATLKIQPSEPRDSAVYFCASGSLLKHETSGSDNEQFFGPGTRLTVL.

Only a few counts were recorded for this clonotype. V is TRBV7-2 and J is TRBJ2-2; possibly TRBD1 for D (6 bases). The CDR3 sequence is 15 residues long. V lost 5 bases and J 1 base, leaving 11 bases between the germline ends. Germline V CDR1 and CDR2: SGHTA, FQGNSA. In DNA form, the CDR3 reads TGTGCCAGCAGCCTCGACAGGATGAACACCGGGGAGCTGTTTTTT. As protein: CASSLDRMNTGELFF.

V usage is TRBV19 and J usage is TRBJ1-6; TRBD1 might be the D (5 bases). V lost 3 bases and J lost 0, with 9 bases in between. CDR3 size: 16 residues. Germline V gene lookup returns CDR1 LNHDA and CDR2 SQIVND (reference sequence). For the CDR3, the DNA is TGTGCCAGTAGTATGTGGGGGAGCTCCTATAATTCACCCCTCCACTTT. Its protein product is CASSMWGSSYNSPLHF.

This clonotype appeared a few times. The chain carries TRBV11-2 and TRBJ2-6; 8 positions agree with TRBD1. This CDR3 has 18 residues. Germline V gene sequence: CDR1 SGHAT, CDR2 FQNNGV. The junction had 9 bases not matched to a gene; V was cut back by 2 bases and J by 3 bases. The CDR3 region has the DNA TGTGCCAGCAGCTTAAACGTTCCAGGGGGCGTTGGGGCCAACGTCCTGACTTTC. The encoded protein is CASSLNVPGGVGANVLTF.

In its sample, this clonotype was seen many times. The chain uses TRBV24-1 and TRBJ2-2; 8 nucleotides match TRBD1. Per germline, CDR1 KGHDR and CDR2 SFDVKD. This CDR3 comprises 17 residues. V gave up 4 bases and J gave up 5 bases; unmatched junction bases: 11. CDR3 nucleotide sequence: TGTGCCACCAGTGAGGTCCTGACAGGGGTAGGGACCGGGGAGCTGTTTTTT. Its translation is CATSEVLTGVGTGELFF.

This clonotype was seen repeatedly, ten times or more. The chain couples TRBV20-1 to TRBJ2-2; TRBD2 matches 10 bases. This CDR3 has 14 amino acids. V was pared by 2 bases and J by 3 bases, with 0 bases of the junction left unmatched. Germline V lookup: CDR1 DFQATT, CDR2 SNEGSKA (reference sequence). DNA of the CDR3: TGCAGTGCTAGACTAGCGGGAGACACCGGGGAGCTGTTTTTT. Amino acids: CSARLAGDTGELFF.

A remark on this clonotype: One end of the junction is discordant with germline, which a read error may explain. The DNA for the CDR3 is TGTGCCAGCAGTAAGGCGGGACAGGGGGCGACAGACTATTATTTC. Protein product: CASSKAGQGATDYYF. The chain carries TRBV6-1 and TRBJ2-7; 12 bases align to TRBD1. The CDR3 covers 15 residues. Germline CDR1 reads MNHNS; CDR2 reads SASEGT.

This clonotype was counted only a few times. The chain joins TRBV7-2 to TRBJ2-2; no clear D gene. This CDR3 comprises 13 residues. The V end lost 5 bases, the J end lost 7 bases, and 11 bases lay between the germline ends. CDR1 and CDR2 from the germline V gene are SGHTA and FQGNSA. CDR3 loop: CASSPSTVGELFF. The CDR3 DNA reads TGTGCCAGCAGCCCTTCGACCGTCGGGGAGCTGTTTTTT.

Ten or more counts support this clonotype. The chain couples TRBV7-8 to TRBJ2-2; no definite D call. Germline CDR1 SGHVS, CDR2 FQNEAQ. V was trimmed by 4 bases and J by 4 bases, leaving 7 bases between them. The CDR3 has 13 residues. The CDR3 reads CASSSASTGELFF. The CDR3, as DNA: TGTGCCAGCAGCTCTGCTAGCACCGGGGAGCTGTTTTTT.

This clonotype has a count of ten or more. V is TRBV7-7 and J is TRBJ2-1; TRBD2 might be the D (5 bases). In germline, CDR1 is SSHAT, CDR2 FNYEAQ (reference sequence). The CDR3 covers 13 residues. V lost 1 base to trimming and J lost 7 bases, with 8 bases between them. In nucleotides, the CDR3 is TGTGCCAGCAGCTTAGGAGGGTCAAATGAGCAGTTCTTC. Its translation is CASSLGGSNEQFF.

The chain employs TRBV5-1 and TRBJ2-7, with 7 bases matching TRBD1. V shed 0 bases, J shed 2 bases, and the junction held 8 bases outside the gene matches. The CDR3 totals 16 residues. The germline gives CDR1 SGHRS, CDR2 YFSETQ. The CDR3 DNA follows: TGCGCCAGCAGCTTGGGATCGTGGCAGGGGGCCTACGAGCAGTACTTC. Translation: CASSLGSWQGAYEQYF.

This clonotype has only a few counts. The chain uses TRBV10-2 and TRBJ1-1; the D is unclear. V shed 1 base and J shed 1 base, with 10 bases lying between them. The CDR3 spans 15 residues. Germline-derived CDR1 and CDR2 are WSHSY and SAAADI. The chain's CDR3 is CASSEYYGKNTEAFF. In DNA, the CDR3 is TGCGCCAGCAGTGAGTATTACGGAAAGAACACTGAAGCTTTCTTT.

In this sample, this clonotype turned up a few times. This chain uses TRBV6-1 with TRBJ1-2; D unresolved. The CDR3 extends over 14 amino acids. Per the germline V gene, CDR1 is MNHNS and CDR2 is SASEGT. V lost 2 bases and J lost 5, with 12 bases in between. The CDR3 sequence: CASSESSLLYGYTF. In DNA, the CDR3 is TGTGCCAGCAGTGAATCCTCTCTGCTGTATGGCTACACCTTC.

This clonotype showed up just a few times. The chain uses TRBV5-4 and TRBJ2-5; no reliable D call. Trimming shortened V by 1 base and J by 1 base, and 14 bases separated the two germline ends. CDR1 is SGHNT, CDR2 YYREEE, per germline (reference sequence). The CDR3 runs to 16 residues. CDR3 nucleotide sequence: TGTGCCAGCAGCTTGATCGGCAGACGATTCCAAGAGACCCAGTACTTC. Translated, it gives CASSLIGRRFQETQYF.

This clonotype has a count of ten or more. The rearrangement links TRBV12-3 or TRBV12-4 to TRBJ2-5; D may match TRBD1 or TRBD2 (6 bases each). The CDR3 extends over 15 amino acids. V was cut by 6 bases and J by 4 bases, with 18 bases left in between. CDR3 region: CASSRNPRGGETQYF. The CDR3, as DNA: TGTGCCAGCAGCCGGAATCCCAGGGGAGGAGAGACCCAGTACTTC.

The chain links TRBV28 to TRBJ1-1, with a weak D call TRBD1 (6 bases). The CDR3 consists of 17 residues. The V gene lost 6 bases and the J gene lost 0 bases, with 20 bases spanning the gap. Germline V gives CDR1 MDHEN, CDR2 SYDVKM. CDR3 DNA sequence: TGTGCCAGCAGGGCGAGGGGCAGGGGCGGATTGAACACTGAAGCTTTCTTT. It yields the protein CASRARGRGGLNTEAFF.

The V gene is TRBV11-2, the J gene TRBJ2-5; 8 bases are shared with TRBD1. This CDR3 is 14 amino acids long. V shed 5 bases and J 4 bases; nucleotides not matched to a gene: 6. Per germline, CDR1 SGHAT and CDR2 FQNNGV. The CDR3 DNA sequence: TGTGCCAGCAGCGTCAGACAGGGGTCAGAGACCCAGTACTTC. Residues: CASSVRQGSETQYF.

The rearrangement uses TRBV7-2 and TRBJ2-1, with a possible D match to TRBD1 (5 bases). There are 12 residues in the CDR3. Germline V gives CDR1 SGHTA, CDR2 FQGNSA. Trimming removed 9 bases from V and 2 bases from J, with 8 bases in between. The CDR3 sequence: CASQGTYNEQFF. In DNA form, the CDR3 reads TGTGCCAGTCAGGGCACCTACAATGAGCAGTTCTTC.

This clonotype came up many times. The chain is built from TRBV7-7 and TRBJ2-1, with TRBD1 matching 7 bases. With 0 bases clipped from V and 10 bases from J, the junction kept 3 bases outside the gene matches. CDR1 and CDR2 (germline): SSHAT, FNYEAQ (reference sequence). The CDR3 sequence is 13 residues long. The CDR3 protein is CASSLAEGAEQFF. The CDR3 coding sequence is TGTGCCAGCAGCTTAGCCGAGGGGGCCGAGCAGTTCTTC.

With respect to this clonotype: This may come from a read error, since a much larger clone is one base off. V gene TRBV6-2 or TRBV6-3 combines with J gene TRBJ1-5; D remains unclear. This CDR3 region has 13 residues. The germline gives CDR1 MNHEY, CDR2 SVGEGT. Trimming cost V 11 bases and J 7 bases, with 18 bases left between them. The CDR3 nucleotides read TGTGCCGGCGCCAATGGAGGAGGACAGCCCCAGCATTTT. It is translated as CAGANGGGQPQHF.

The rearrangement joins TRBV12-3 or TRBV12-4 to TRBJ2-1, with 14 bases that match TRBD2. The V gene end was trimmed by 7 bases and the J gene end by 2 bases; junction bases not matched to a gene: 4. The CDR3 consists of 16 residues. CDR3 region: CASTPTSGGAYNEQFF. The CDR3 coding sequence is TGTGCCAGCACCCCGACTAGCGGGGGGGCCTACAATGAGCAGTTCTTC.

This clonotype has a count of ten or more. This chain connects TRBV6-6 to TRBJ1-2, with a possible D match to TRBD1 (6 bases). Germline V CDR1 and CDR2: MNHNY, SVGAGI (reference sequence). V was clipped by 2 bases and J by 6 bases, with 16 bases between them. The CDR3 is 15 amino acids. The CDR3 bases are TGTGCCAGCAGTTACCTCCAGGTGGGGGCGGATGGCTACACCTTC. Translating it yields CASSYLQVGADGYTF.

This clonotype was recorded a few times. V gene TRBV20-1 combines with J gene TRBJ1-4; D unresolved. Germline assignment: CDR1 DFQATT and CDR2 SNEGSKA (reference sequence). CDR3 length equals 11 residues. Trimming took 0 bases from V and 17 from J, leaving 13 bases between them. The CDR3 spells CSARDYKLSFF. DNA for the CDR3: TGCAGTGCTAGAGACTATAAACTTAGCTTTTTT.

This clonotype came up many times. The V gene is TRBV6-1, the J gene TRBJ2-7, with 8 positions matching TRBD1. V shed 4 bases and J 3 bases; nucleotides not matched to a gene: 8. Germline values: CDR1 MNHNS, CDR2 SASEGT. The CDR3 contains 15 residues. The CDR3 reads CASSVSAGGFYEQYF. The CDR3, as DNA: TGTGCCAGCAGTGTATCGGCAGGGGGCTTCTACGAGCAGTACTTC.

This chain connects TRBV20-1 to TRBJ2-1, with 8 bases fitting TRBD2. Germline CDR1 is DFQATT and CDR2 is SNEGSKA (reference sequence). The V and J ends lost 0 bases and 6 bases, in that order; junction bases with no gene match: 10. CDR3 length equals 16 residues. The CDR3 sequence is CSARDLRASGRNEQFF. In nucleotides, the CDR3 is TGCAGTGCTAGAGATCTAAGGGCTAGCGGGCGCAATGAGCAGTTCTTC.

This clonotype has more than one count but fewer than ten. The genes are TRBV10-3 and TRBJ1-6, with 7 bases that match TRBD1. Germline trimming cut 6 bases from V and 5 bases from J; bases unmatched to any gene: 1. CDR3 length: 13 residues. Germline values: CDR1 ENHRY, CDR2 SYGVKD. The CDR3 is CAIRGQDNSPLHF. The CDR3 bases are TGTGCCATCAGAGGACAGGATAATTCACCCCTCCACTTT.